This TCR beta chain was captured in a study of T cell responses to AZD1222 COVID-19 vaccine (dated by TCRdb to about 2021). Concerning the study at large: TCR sequencing covered over 230 trial participants: approximately 200 given two doses of AZD1222 and approximately 25 given two doses of MenACWY control vaccine. Trial participants were enrolled by age into subgroups of 18-55, 56-69 and 70-plus years, and approximately 150, 30 and 60 TCR-sequenced participants, respectively, were included in these subgroups.

Comments on this clone: Its binding antigen is unknown. No clone much larger than this one lies a single base away; base qualities are absent.

General conclusions and limits of the study: Spike-specific TCR breadth and depth rose significantly after two AZD1222 doses compared with day 0 and with MenACWY recipients. Because no day 14 peak-response samples were available, the repertoires could be characterized only after the peak T cell response. In the small 56-69-year group, the increase in depth fell short of significance, most likely because of low power. Only a handful of AZD1222 recipients were SARS-CoV-2 seropositive at baseline, limiting conclusions about previously exposed vaccinees. Participants were mostly white British, with more females than males. The authors suggested clonal diversity may have been underestimated. Epitopes outside the regions mutated in the B.1.351 and B.1.1.7 variants were reportedly recognized by nearly half of the unique spike-specific TCRs. The whole spike protein was spanned by vaccine-associated CD4 TCRs, and dominant responses were seen in regions 160-218 and 743-854.

The CDR3 regions of human TCRbeta chains were analyzed by immunosequencing. Per the original workflow: Repertoire TCRs were matched against a reference library of SARS-CoV-2-specific TCRs generated with the MIRA antigen-specificity platform. Breadth was defined as the fraction of unique TCRs that were SARS-CoV-2-associated. Depth was defined as the fraction of total T cells that were SARS-CoV-2-associated. Using the MIRA data, each spike-specific TCR was mapped to the spike region that the TCR reacts to and placed in a CD4 or CD8 class. Log10-transformed breadth and depth values were compared by one-way ANOVA with Sidak's multiple comparisons tests. TCRdb obtained this table from immuneACCESS and retained in-frame rearrangements with V and J assigned. These tables miss some clones; where compared with another copy, unresolved V genes account for less than half of the shortfall, and the remainder is unexplained. Clone size and V and J calls were adopted from that table, with D and trimming inferred from the DNA. This sample has roughly 150,000 clones in its table, and 90% to 95% of those were observed once. The ten most abundant clones make up about 1.6% of the sample.

This specimen's time point label, per the study, means: about 28 days (+/-7) after the second vaccine dose. AZD1222 recipients whose second dose came at about 4 weeks and those whose second dose came at about 12 weeks were combined into one group, since spike-specific TCR depth and breadth did not differ between the two schedules. The vaccinee samples were drawn from two UK trials, COV001 and COV002, one of which was a single-blind randomized controlled phase 2/3 trial testing AZD1222 (ChAdOx1 nCoV-19) in healthy adults. For TCRbeta chain sequencing, PBMC samples from trial participants were taken at day 0 and at day 28 after the second dose. The CDR1 and CDR2 encoded by the germline V gene are MGHRA and YSYEKL. Cut back by 1 base and 0 bases, the V and J ends lie 4 bases apart. From its cysteine to its phenylalanine, the CDR3 spans 14 amino acids. Of the read, only the CDR3 DNA is kept; its 42 bases are in frame from base 1.

This receptor was obtained from an adult who received the AZD1222 COVID-19 vaccine. The sequenced sample was peripheral blood, obtained 28 days after the second AZD1222 dose. This sequence uses TRBV4-1 and TRBJ1-5; the D gene is not confidently resolved. The DNA sequence is given as TGCGCCAGCAGCCAAGTAAATAGCAATCAGCCCCAGCATTTT. Its amino acids are CASSQVNSNQPQHF.